This T cell receptor (beta chain) originates from a study of T cells in Graves' hyperthyroidism and ophthalmopathy (dated by TCRdb to 2018 to 2020). General notes on the study: Peripheral blood samples were taken at the time of initial diagnosis, prior to any treatment. TCR V-J signatures able to tell the groups apart were searched for in a discovery cohort of 100 or so patients, of whom under 45 had Graves' ophthalmopathy and under 65 had stable Graves' hyperthyroidism. Prospective prediction of ophthalmopathy was tested in an independent validation cohort of some 20 hyperthyroidism patients and some 17 patients who later progressed to ophthalmopathy. TCR Vbeta CDR3 sequencing of 120 to 150 peripheral blood samples (roughly 41 ophthalmopathy, about 75 hyperthyroidism and roughly 17 progressor patients) is reported in the paper. The 75 to 100 discovery patients were randomly split 7:3 into training and test sets. In addition, the study compared T-cell repertoires in thyroid tissue and in blood from about 6 Graves' hyperthyroidism patients. Once sampling was done, hyperthyroidism patients were given methimazole at a starting dose of 30 mg daily, whereas ophthalmopathy patients were given high-dose intravenous methylprednisolone. Findings and caveats that apply to the study as a whole: In cross-validation, a model built on a 13 V-J signature told ophthalmopathy apart from stable hyperthyroidism with less than 90% sensitivity and 81% to 82% specificity, and in testing the same model reached 80%/75%. Most expanded thyroid clonotypes (frequency above 0.001) were also detected in blood, a finding suggesting that blood repertoires may reflect thyroid immune responses. In validation, progression to ophthalmopathy was predicted by the model with 70.59% sensitivity and 72% to 85% specificity, a median of approximately 6.5 months before onset. Sample size was not statistically predetermined, and blinding of investigators to group allocation was not performed.

Moderately to severely active disease, a Clinical Activity Score of at least 3, a NOSPECS grade of at least 4, and a duration under 3 months were present in ophthalmopathy patients. Patients with uncontrolled infections, other autoimmune diseases, pregnancy or lactation were excluded. Diagnoses relied on clinical symptoms, serum thyroxine and TRAb, thyroid ultrasound and orbital computed tomography. Ficoll-Paque density gradient centrifugation was used to isolate PBMCs from around 10 ml of fresh peripheral blood. Total RNA was extracted using Trizol reagent, and RNA quality was assessed on an Agilent 2100 Bioanalyzer. Regarding this clonotype: What antigen it recognizes has not been identified. No clone much larger than this one lies a single base away; base qualities are absent.

Taken from cysteine to phenylalanine, the CDR3 has 13 residues. CDR3 DNA is the only sequence kept; it has 39 bases, read in frame from the first base. As encoded in the germline V gene, CDR1 is MDHEN while CDR2 is SYDVKM. V is pared back by 4 bases and J by 5 bases, with 11 bases lying between the germline termini. The TCR beta CDR3 regions were amplified from RNA transcripts. For the first round of RT-PCR on the TCR CDR3, the HTBI primer set was used together with the Qiagen OneStep RT-PCR kit. A second multiplex PCR round built the libraries, followed by size selection and purification. The libraries were sequenced on an Illumina HiSeq2000 using paired-end 100 bp reads. The paper's data handling went like this. SOAPnuke was used to process the raw data, with reads discarded if the reads contained adapters or uncalled bases, had a mean Phred below 15, or lacked an exact constant-primer or identifier match. COPE v1.2.5 was used to merge the high-quality paired reads, and each unique nucleotide sequence was defined as a clonotype. MiTCR v1.1 was used to align the clonotypes against IMGT TRBV, TRBD and TRBJ reference segments. The analysis was restricted to V-J combinations with a frequency above 0.0001, which together covered 99% to 99.2% of the repertoires. A TCS score was defined as the ratio between F50 (clonal expansion) and ExV (chaos), using BLOSUM62-based TCRdist between CDR3 peptides within each V-J. Welch's t-statistics and random forest reduced around 520 V-J features to roughly 13, which were used in a naive Bayes classifier (R e1071). TCRdb applied fastp at Q25 and MiXCR to the public reads, then kept only in-frame beta chains. Records with the same CDR3 protein are collapsed into one entry carrying the most frequent genes and DNA. In this record, the V and J calls reflect TCRdb's handling and not the investigators' own analysis. The sample includes 350,000 to 450,000 distinct CDR3 sequences, with over 12% observed a single time. 25% to 30% of the sample is taken by the ten largest.

The V gene is TRBV28 and the J gene is TRBJ1-2; TRBD1 might be the D gene, on 6 matching bases. This TCR was sampled from a man aged 45-60 years with Graves' ophthalmopathy. The sequenced sample consisted of blood. For the CDR3, the sequence is CASSSGQEYGYTF. The DNA sequence is TGTGCCAGCAGTTCGGGACAAGAGTATGGCTACACCTTC.